This T cell receptor beta chain derives from a study of blood T cell repertoires in COVID-19 (dated by TCRdb to 2018 to 2020). Some background on the complete study: Samples from collaborators originated in the United States, Italy and Spain and spanned both the acute and convalescent phases of COVID-19. The material from the prospective study consisted of cDNA or gDNA derived from T cells, B-cell-depleted T cells, or PBMCs. The dataset comprised deeply sampled blood TCRbeta repertoires from subjects exposed to, actively infected with, or recovered from COVID-19. The repertoires were released in a freely available public database meant as a resource for research on the immune response to SARS-CoV-2. The samples were drawn from two sources: the first 160 participants of the ongoing ImmuneRACE study, and 1,254 subjects contributed by 6 global collaborators. Sample metadata almost always included a de-identified subject ID, COVID-19 status, age in years and sex. Where available, HLA class I and class II types were taken from metadata supplied by the sample provider and were not determined by assay-based typing.

Results the study describes overall, beyond this receptor: Clinical and demographic metadata were provided uncurated, with the amount varying by source and participant.

Enrolling through a virtual design, the prospective study's participants ranged in age from roughly 18 to 90 years and lived across around 25 United States geographic areas. Cohort assignment in the prospective study relied on participant-reported clinical history from a screening survey and a study questionnaire. Exposed participants had been in contact, within 2 weeks of entering the study, with a person who had a PCR-confirmed or clinician-diagnosed case of COVID-19. In the prospective study, whole blood, serum and a nasopharyngeal or oropharyngeal swab were collected from each participant by mobile phlebotomists. Over an approximately 2-month period, participants in the prospective study had the option of providing additional blood draws and questionnaires. Blood samples from the prospective study were shipped frozen or at room temperature prior to DNA extraction. CDR1 and CDR2 are read off the germline V gene as SQVTM and ANQGSEA. Measured from the cysteine to the phenylalanine, the CDR3 is 13 residues long. The DNA shown is the 39-base CDR3, in frame from base 1. V was cut back by 5 bases and J by 2 bases, leaving a gap of 10 bases between them.

Comments on this clone: What this receptor recognizes is not known. Per-base qualities were not stored, and no clone one base away is much larger.

The immunoSEQ Assay, a bias-controlled multiplex PCR, was used to amplify TCRbeta CDR3 regions from genomic DNA. Concerning the study's data processing: Nucleated cell counts per sample were estimated from amplification of reference gene primers within the assay. Sequence reads were collapsed and filtered to measure the absolute abundance of every unique TCRbeta CDR3 rearrangement. For each sample, productive Simpson clonality was calculated as the square root of Simpson's diversity index over productive rearrangements. This immuneACCESS table, as held by TCRdb, lists in-frame sequences with V and J called but not all clones. Of the missing ones, under half trace to an unresolved V gene in checked studies; the others have no known cause. V and J calls and clone size are those listed in that table; D and trimming were worked out from the DNA. The sample has roughly 150,000 clones on record, 80% to 85% of them singletons. The ten most abundant clones make up roughly 4.9% of the sample.

The TCR originated in a man between 65 and 85 years old who had been exposed to COVID-19. Sequencing was performed on PBMCs or T cells enriched from blood (not recorded which). This sequence uses TRBV29-1 and TRBJ2-1, with the D gene not confidently named. The CDR3 in this case is CSVPRRTYNEQFF. In nucleotide form, the sequence is TGCAGCGTTCCCCGGCGGACCTACAATGAGCAGTTCTTC.